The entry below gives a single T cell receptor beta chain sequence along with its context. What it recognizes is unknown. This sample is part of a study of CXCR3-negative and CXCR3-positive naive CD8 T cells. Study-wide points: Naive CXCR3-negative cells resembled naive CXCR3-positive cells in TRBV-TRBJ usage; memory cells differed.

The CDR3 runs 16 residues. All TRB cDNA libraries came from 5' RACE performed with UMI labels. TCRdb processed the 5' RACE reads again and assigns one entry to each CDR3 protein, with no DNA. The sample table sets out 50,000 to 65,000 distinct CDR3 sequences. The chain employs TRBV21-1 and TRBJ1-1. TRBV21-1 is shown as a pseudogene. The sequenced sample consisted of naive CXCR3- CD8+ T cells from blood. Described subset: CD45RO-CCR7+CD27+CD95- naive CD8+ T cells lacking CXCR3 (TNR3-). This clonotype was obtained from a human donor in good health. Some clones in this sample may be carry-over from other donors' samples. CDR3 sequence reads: CASSTTDNHESTEPFF.